The present entry profiles one TCR beta chain with its context. V lost 4 bases to trimming and J lost 6 bases, with 12 bases between them. Looked up from germline, CDR1 is SGHNT and CDR2 is YYREEE (reference sequence). The CDR3 spans 13 residues. The data belong to a study of beta chain features in type 1 diabetes. The isolated RNA, all of it, was reverse transcribed, so expressed TCRB transcripts were what got sequenced. The average output of naive, central memory and regulatory T cell samples was 3 million to 4 million reads. Only in-frame clones appear in the TCRdb table, and some are missing; sequencing was by immunoSEQ multiplex PCR. Among about 930,000 clones listed, around a sixth were seen once.

The sequencing input was naive CD4+ T cells from blood. The receptor was isolated from a woman between 18 and 30 years old in good health. The chain links TRBV5-4 to TRBJ2-3, with a weak D call TRBD2 (6 bases). The DNA for the CDR3 is TGTGCCAGCAGCAGATCTAGCGAGGATACGCAGTATTTT. The encoded protein is CASSRSSEDTQYF.